A selection of T cell receptor beta chains follows, all from one sample in a study of cytomegalovirus exposure and HLA in healthy donors. Assay: immunoSEQ multiplex PCR; the TCRdb copy retains only in-frame clones and omits some. The repertoire holds about 200,000 clones, with 83% as singletons. The material sequenced was PBMCs. All receptors derive from a man between 35 and 55 years old in good health and CMV-seropositive. Both conserved end residues are trimmed from each CDR3. Clone size is not always given. Where it is, it says once, few, many or a class for expanded clones.

J gene: TRBJ2-7
V gene: TRBV7-6
clone size: NA
CDR3 protein: ASSQGPKNYEQY

J gene: TRBJ1-2
V gene: TRBV7-2
clone size: NA
CDR3 protein: ASRIANYGYT

J gene: TRBJ2-1
V gene: TRBV6-5
clone size: NA
CDR3 protein: ASSTGTSYNEQF

J gene: TRBJ2-5
V gene: TRBV2
clone size: NA
CDR3 protein: ASSDRGEAQY

J gene: TRBJ2-3
V gene: TRBV5-1
clone size: NA
CDR3 protein: ASSLGGEKTSGRLNTQY

J gene: TRBJ2-2
V gene: TRBV2
clone size: NA
CDR3 protein: ASSELDSRVGELF

J gene: TRBJ1-1
V gene: TRBV19
clone size: NA
CDR3 protein: ASIATQNTEAF

J gene: NA
V gene: TRBV15
clone size: NA
CDR3 protein: ATSRERGFSYEQY

J gene: TRBJ2-7
V gene: TRBV5-1
clone size: NA
CDR3 protein: ASSLEPGLPFEEQY

J gene: TRBJ2-7
V gene: TRBV2
clone size: NA
CDR3 protein: ASSGTSGIGEY

J gene: TRBJ1-1
V gene: TRBV18
clone size: NA
CDR3 protein: ASSPPGQGRTEAF

J gene: TRBJ1-1
V gene: TRBV11-2
clone size: few
CDR3 protein: ASSISGTPNTEAF